These 15 T cell receptor beta chains were sequenced from one sample in a study of blood T cells in healthy people across ages. Next came a second PCR, run for roughly 6 to 11 cycles, which used a sample-barcoded 5' primer along with a J-beta primer mix. TCRdb fed the 5' RACE reads into MiXCR, producing one record per CDR3 protein. Seen here are around 850,000 distinct CDR3 sequences, around 36% observed once, and the top ten hold under 15%. Sequenced sample: blood. These receptors were taken from a young man in good health.

Ten or more counts support this clonotype. CDR3 in amino acids: CASSQDWISGGAIDTQYF. The CDR3 DNA reads as TGCGCCAGCAGCCAGGATTGGATTAGCGGGGGGGCCATAGATACGCAGTATTTT. The chain uses TRBV4-3 and TRBJ2-3, with 11 bases that match TRBD2. The germline CDR1 and CDR2 sequences are LGHNA and YSLEER. The CDR3 consists of 18 residues. The trim removed 3 bases at V and 5 bases at J, leaving 13 bases unmatched.

The chain uses TRBV7-2 and TRBJ1-1; D is ambiguous. Germline V gene data show CDR1 as SGHTA and CDR2 as FQGNSA. The CDR3 is made up of 12 amino acids. Trimming left V 5 bases short and J 12 bases short, with 16 bases between. CDR3 sequence: CASSPDRGWTFF. The DNA of the CDR3 is TGTGCCAGCAGCCCTGACCGCGGGTGGACTTTCTTT. The full variable domain, its missing parts supplied by reference TRBV7-2 and TRBJ1-1, is GAGVSQSPSNKVTEKGKDVELRCDPISGHTALYWYRQSLGQGLEFLIYFQGNSAPDKSGLPSDRFSAERTGGSVSTLTIQRTQQEDSAVYLCASSPDRGWTFFGQGTRLTVV.

V and J are TRBV28 and TRBJ1-5; D is ambiguous. Germline CDR1 MDHEN, CDR2 SYDVKM. V lost 5 bases and J lost 2, with 7 bases in between. The CDR3 covers 13 residues. The CDR3 DNA reads as TGTGCCAGCAGTGTAGGCCGCAATCAGCCCCAGCATTTT. Amino acids: CASSVGRNQPQHF.

This clonotype was seen more than once but under ten times. The CDR3 loop is CSARPQGQNQPQHF. The CDR3 DNA is TGCAGTGCTAGACCACAAGGACAGAATCAGCCCCAGCATTTT. The chain carries TRBV20-1 and TRBJ1-5; a possible D gene is TRBD1 (6 bases). Deletions cut 2 bases from V and 4 bases from J, with 12 bases between. CDR3 length equals 14 residues. The V gene's germline CDR1 is DFQATT and CDR2 SNEGSKA (reference sequence).

The chain recombines TRBV28 with TRBJ2-3; 15 nucleotides line up with TRBD2. Germline V gene data show CDR1 as MDHEN and CDR2 as SYDVKM. J was trimmed by 3 bases and V by 5 bases; bases with no gene match: 6. This CDR3 comprises 17 residues. The CDR3 protein is CASSPRTSGGETDTQYF. As DNA, the CDR3 is TGTGCCAGCAGTCCCCGGACTAGCGGGGGGGAAACAGATACGCAGTATTTT. The full variable domain, its missing parts supplied by reference TRBV28 and TRBJ2-3, is DVKVTQSSRYLVKRTGEKVFLECVQDMDHENMFWYRQDPGLGLRLIYFSYDVKMKEKGDIPEGYSVSREKKERFSLILESASTNQTSMYLCASSPRTSGGETDTQYFGPGTRLTVL.

This clonotype was seen a handful of times. The CDR3 sequence is CASSQDLGARDYGYTF. The CDR3 DNA reads as TGTGCCAGCAGCCAAGATTTGGGGGCGCGGGACTATGGCTACACCTTC. The rearrangement uses TRBV3-1 and TRBJ1-2; a possible D gene is TRBD1 (6 bases). The germline V gene encodes CDR1 LGHDT and CDR2 YNNKEL (reference sequence). The CDR3 totals 16 residues. V was pared by 0 bases and J by 3 bases, with 14 bases between. Full variable domain (remainder filled in from reference TRBV3-1 and TRBJ1-2): DTAVSQTPKYLVTQMGNDKSIKCEQNLGHDTMYWYKQDSKKFLKIMFSYNNKELIINETVPNRFSPKSPDKAHLNLHINSLELGDSAVYFCASSQDLGARDYGYTFGSGTRLTVV.

The CDR3 here is CASSQGGQSGNIQYF. The CDR3 region has the DNA TGTGCCAGCAGCCAGGGTGGACAGTCGGGAAACATTCAGTACTTC. The rearrangement uses TRBV4-2 and TRBJ2-4; D is perhaps TRBD1 (6 bases). Trimming took 3 bases from V and 6 from J, leaving 15 bases between them. This CDR3 spans 15 amino acids. Germline CDR1 reads LGHNA; CDR2 reads YNFKEQ.

This clonotype has a handful of counts. The chain links TRBV4-3 to TRBJ2-4; 12 bases are shared with TRBD2. J lost 13 bases, V lost 4 bases, and 17 bases had no gene match. The germline gives CDR1 LGHNA, CDR2 YSLEER. CDR3 length equals 17 residues. CDR3 in DNA: TGCGCCAGCAGCCCGACTAGCGGGGGTGCGGCCTACAATGAGCAGTACTTC. Translating it yields CASSPTSGGAAYNEQYF.

This clonotype was seen only a few times. This sequence joins TRBV28 and TRBJ2-2; 9 bases align to TRBD1. Germline V lookup: CDR1 MDHEN, CDR2 SYDVKM. Trimming cost V 8 bases and J 6 bases; bases outside gene matches: 22. The CDR3 contains 19 residues. The CDR3 is CASHSPLTRDRERPGELFF. CDR3 coding DNA: TGTGCCAGCCACTCTCCCCTAACCCGGGACAGGGAGAGACCCGGGGAGCTGTTTTTT.

Regarding this clonotype: A read error may produce the germline difference seen at one junction end. This chain uses TRBV14 with TRBJ1-2, with D unclear. Germline assignment: CDR1 SGHDN and CDR2 FVKESK. The CDR3 covers 15 residues. The DNA for the CDR3 is TGTGCCGGCAGCCAAGATTGGAGACCGAACTATGGCTACACCTTC. The encoded protein is CAGSQDWRPNYGYTF.

V usage is TRBV4-3 and J usage is TRBJ1-5; D unclear. The CDR3 covers 18 residues. The germline V gene encodes CDR1 LGHNA and CDR2 YSLEER. The ends were cut back, 0 bases at V and 6 bases at J, with 21 bases in the middle. CDR3 sequence reads: CASSQDFWRTRSGQPQHF. The CDR3 nucleotides are TGCGCCAGCAGCCAAGATTTCTGGAGGACGAGGTCAGGTCAGCCCCAGCATTTT.

This chain joins TRBV3-1 and TRBJ2-3, with TRBD1 matching over 10 bases. The CDR3 runs 16 residues. Trimming removed 4 bases from V and 4 bases from J; junction bases left unmatched: 8. Germline assignment: CDR1 LGHDT and CDR2 YNNKEL (reference sequence). CDR3 loop: CASSRRGQGRSDTQYF. The DNA for the CDR3 is TGTGCCAGCAGCCGCCGGGGACAGGGGAGATCAGATACGCAGTATTTT.

This clonotype has a handful of counts. The chain carries TRBV2 and TRBJ1-4; D call uncertain. CDR1 is SNHLY and CDR2 is FYNNEI in the germline V gene. The CDR3 has 16 residues. The V end was cut by 3 bases, the J end by 7 bases, with 18 bases between. This CDR3 is CASSDIDTALGEKLFF. The CDR3 nucleotides are TGTGCCAGCAGTGACATCGACACCGCGCTCGGTGAAAAACTGTTTTTT.

This sequence joins TRBV12-3 or TRBV12-4 and TRBJ2-3, with a tentative D call TRBD1 (7 bases). Trimming removed 8 bases from V and 4 bases from J, with 19 bases in between. The CDR3 runs to 15 residues. Written as DNA, the CDR3 is TGTGCCAGCTCCTACAGGGGTGGGGACTCAGATACGCAGTATTTT. Protein product: CASSYRGGDSDTQYF.

To note about this clonotype: This may come from a read error, since a much larger clone is one base off. The J gene is TRBJ2-1, the V gene TRBV13, with 12 bases matching TRBD2. CDR1 and CDR2 from the germline V gene are PRHDT and FYEKMQ (reference sequence). This CDR3 has 15 amino acids. CDR3 loop: CASSPSGGAFNEQLF. In DNA, the CDR3 is TGTGCCAGCAGTCCTAGCGGGGGGGCATTTAATGAGCAGTTATTC.